This T cell receptor beta chain is drawn from a study of OX40 agonist ivuxolimab in advanced cancers. Study in general: Patients were given ivuxolimab, an antibody that agonizes OX40 (CD134). Those enrolled were 70% to 85% male, with a mean age of around 60 years and ages from about 20 to 80. Findings and caveats of the study: Dose levels from 0.1 to 3.0 mg/kg saw CD4+ and CD8+ blood T cells expand clonally by week 6. Low normalized T-cell clonal expansion also characterized some of the nonresponders.

About this clone itself: The antigen remains undetermined.

Libraries were prepared by immunoSEQ multiplex PCR; TCRdb keeps only in-frame clonotypes and omits some of them. The table records about 40,000 clones, approximately 89% of them present only once. This CDR3 has 13 residues. Germline V gives CDR1 GTSNPN, CDR2 SVGIG (reference sequence). The V gene end was trimmed by 4 bases and the J gene end by 4 bases; junction bases not matched to a gene: 4. Material: CD4+ or CD8+ T cells sorted from blood, obtained in a trial of the OX40 agonist ivuxolimab. J is TRBJ2-3 and V is TRBV30; 8 positions match TRBD2. The receptor was isolated from an adult with an advanced solid tumor such as melanoma, head and neck, liver or kidney cancer. The CDR3, as DNA: TGTGCCTGGATTCGGGAGGGTCCAGATACGCAGTATTTT. It specifies CAWIREGPDTQYF.